These 23 T cell receptor beta chains originate from one sample sequenced in a study of cytomegalovirus exposure and HLA in healthy donors. 13 Jbeta primers and 60 Vbeta primers were used for the PCR. Repertoires were generated with immunoSEQ multiplex PCR, while TCRdb's copy carries only in-frame clones and drops some. The sample carries around 110,000 clones, about four fifths recorded once. Source material: PBMCs. Receptors were obtained from a man aged 30 to 39 in good health and CMV-seropositive.

This chain connects TRBV28 to TRBJ1-1, with D possibly matching TRBD1 (6 bases). The V gene lost 5 bases and the J gene lost 4 bases, with 11 bases spanning the gap. The CDR3 has 13 amino acids. Per germline, CDR1 MDHEN and CDR2 SYDVKM. CDR3 loop: CASSLYRATEAFF. Here the CDR3 DNA reads TGTGCCAGCAGTCTATACAGGGCCACTGAAGCTTTCTTT.

This rearrangement joins TRBV5-1 to TRBJ2-3, with D possibly matching TRBD2 (5 bases). The V gene lost 0 bases and the J gene lost 5 bases, with 10 bases spanning the gap. This CDR3 is 14 amino acids long. Germline CDR1 and CDR2: SGHRS and YFSETQ. CDR3: CASSLGQAGDTQYF. CDR3 coding DNA: TGCGCCAGCAGCTTGGGCCAGGCGGGAGATACGCAGTATTTT.

Concerning this clone: One end of the junction fails to match germline, which may point to a read error. J is TRBJ1-2 and V is TRBV28, with D perhaps matching TRBD1 (6 bases). This CDR3 has 14 amino acids. CDR1 is MDHEN, CDR2 SYDVKM, per germline. CDR3 in amino acids: CASRKPGQLYGYPF. The CDR3 region has the DNA TGTGCCAGCAGGAAACCGGGACAACTCTATGGCTACCCCTTC.

The chain combines TRBV5-4 with TRBJ2-5; tentatively, D is TRBD2 (6 bases). V lost 0 bases and J lost 2, with 8 bases in between. The CDR3 extends over 14 amino acids. Germline values: CDR1 SGHNT, CDR2 YYREEE (reference sequence). This CDR3 reads CASSLAEGQETQYF. CDR3 DNA: TGTGCCAGCAGCTTGGCGGAGGGACAAGAGACCCAGTACTTC.

The V and J genes are TRBV5-1 and TRBJ2-7; 8 bases agree with TRBD1. Germline loops: CDR1 SGHRS, CDR2 YFSETQ. The J segment lost 2 bases and the V segment lost 0 bases, leaving 7 bases of the junction unmatched. The length of the CDR3 is 16 residues. The CDR3 is CASSLALTGVTYEQYF. The CDR3 DNA reads as TGCGCCAGCAGCTTGGCCCTGACAGGGGTAACCTACGAGCAGTACTTC.

This chain joins TRBV7-3 and TRBJ2-5, with 8 bases identical to TRBD2. The CDR3 contains 12 residues. Germline CDR1 and CDR2: SGHTA and FQGTGA. V was pared by 8 bases and J by 5 bases, with 4 bases of the junction left unmatched. The chain's CDR3 is CASGTGGETQYF. As DNA, the CDR3 is TGTGCCAGCGGAACGGGGGGGGAGACCCAGTACTTC.

V is TRBV21-1 and J is TRBJ2-1; the table's TRBD2 call for D was not verified on the DNA. TRBV21-1 is designated a pseudogene. This CDR3 contains 16 residues. The CDR3 DNA follows: TGTGCCAGCAGCACAAGTAGCGGGGGGCGATACAATGAGCAGTTCTTC. The encoded protein is CASSTSSGGRYNEQFF.

CDR3 DNA: TGTGCCAGCAGCGTAGGGGAGACCCCTGTCCCGCCCTACGAGCAGTACTTC. Its translation is CASSVGETPVPPYEQYF. The V call is TRBV9, the J call TRBJ2-5, with D perhaps matching TRBD2 (5 bases). The end of the DNA is better explained by TRBJ2-7, so the J call may be wrong. Germline-derived CDR1 and CDR2 are SGDLS and YYNGEE. CDR3 length equals 17 residues.

A remark on this clone: A much larger clonotype is one base distant, so this may be a read error. The chain employs TRBV2 and TRBJ2-3; 11 bases map to TRBD2. The CDR3 has 15 amino acids. With V trimmed by 1 base and J by 4 bases, 1 base remained unmatched. Per germline, CDR1 SNHLY and CDR2 FYNNEI. The CDR3 is CASSEGSGGADTQYF. Here the CDR3 DNA reads TGTGCCAGCAGTGAAGGTAGCGGGGGGGCAGATACGCAGTATTTT.

The sample holds one count of this clone. Germline and junction disagree at one end, which may indicate a read error. The chain is built from TRBV9 and TRBJ2-7; D is perhaps TRBD2 (6 bases). Germline lookup yields CDR1 SGDLS and CDR2 YYNGEE. This CDR3 region has 17 residues. The CDR3 protein is CANSVAPGSREAHEQYF. The DNA for the CDR3 is TGTGCCAACAGCGTAGCGCCCGGGAGCAGGGAAGCCCACGAGCAGTACTTC.

The rearrangement uses TRBV10-3 and TRBJ1-6; maybe TRBD1 (6 bases). V was shortened by 0 bases and J by 7 bases, with 13 bases between the two germline ends. Germline V gene lookup returns CDR1 ENHRY and CDR2 SYGVKD. The length of the CDR3 is 16 residues. Written as DNA, the CDR3 is TGTGCCATCAGTGAGTCTTCAGGGGTGCGGAATTCACCCCTCCACTTT. It yields the protein CAISESSGVRNSPLHF.

The chain has TRBV30 and TRBJ1-2; D not resolved. The germline gives CDR1 GTSNPN, CDR2 SVGIG (reference sequence). The CDR3 covers 12 residues. Trimming removed 0 bases at V and 6 bases at J, with 8 bases between. Written as DNA, the CDR3 is TGTGCCTGGAGTGTCTTTCGGGATGGCTACACCTTC. This translates into CAWSVFRDGYTF.

The chain uses TRBV5-5 and TRBJ1-5, with TRBD1 matching 7 bases. Trimming removed 5 bases from V and 6 bases from J; junction bases left unmatched: 11. Germline V gene sequence: CDR1 SGHKS, CDR2 YYEKEE (reference sequence). The CDR3 length is 15 residues. CDR3 sequence (DNA): TGTGCCAGCAGTCTTTCACAGGGGTTCGGTCAGCCCCAGCATTTT. This translates into CASSLSQGFGQPQHF.

The chain is built from TRBV10-3 and TRBJ2-5; 7 positions agree with TRBD2. The J call could be wrong; TRBJ2-7 is a better fit for the DNA end. The CDR3 totals 14 residues. The germline CDR1 and CDR2 sequences are ENHRY and SYGVKD. CDR3 sequence: CAISDGGIPHEQYF. The CDR3 bases are TGTGCCATCAGTGACGGGGGGATCCCCCACGAGCAGTACTTC.

V usage is TRBV5-1 and J usage is TRBJ1-5, with D possibly being TRBD1 (5 bases). This CDR3 is built from 17 residues. Germline V gene lookup returns CDR1 SGHRS and CDR2 YFSETQ. The V end lost 0 bases, the J end lost 1 base, and 14 bases lay between the germline ends. CDR3 amino acids: CASSLVAGIFSNQPQHF. For the CDR3, the DNA is TGCGCCAGCAGCTTGGTGGCAGGGATCTTCAGCAATCAGCCCCAGCATTTT. Variable domain in full (rest from reference TRBV5-1 and TRBJ1-5): KAGVTQTPRYLIKTRGQQVTLSCSPISGHRSVSWYQQTPGQGLQFLFEYFSETQRNKGNFPGRFSGRQFSNSRSEMNVSTLELGDSALYLCASSLVAGIFSNQPQHFGDGTRLSIL.

The chain couples TRBV7-2 to TRBJ1-2; 7 bases agree with TRBD1. In germline, CDR1 is SGHTA, CDR2 FQGNSA. Trimming removed 5 bases from V and 4 bases from J; junction bases left unmatched: 7. The CDR3 sequence is 14 residues long. The CDR3 loop is CASSQSGTAYGYTF. CDR3 sequence (DNA): TGTGCCAGCAGCCAATCCGGGACAGCCTATGGCTACACCTTC.

The V gene is TRBV28, the J gene TRBJ1-1; 7 bases are a match to TRBD1. Germline loops: CDR1 MDHEN, CDR2 SYDVKM. V lost 8 bases to trimming and J lost 5 bases; unmatched junction nucleotides: 20. This CDR3 region has 17 residues. The CDR3 sequence: CASRYLGGGVIRTEAFF. DNA of the CDR3: TGTGCCAGCCGATACTTAGGAGGGGGCGTAATCCGGACTGAAGCTTTCTTT.

This clone was found a few times. A read error may account for a junction end that differs from germline. This chain connects TRBV6-1 to TRBJ1-1; D remains unclear. CDR1 is MNHNS, CDR2 SASEGT, per germline. This CDR3 has 11 residues. CDR3 residues: CAISESTEAFF. The CDR3 bases are TGTGCCATCAGTGAATCTACTGAAGCTTTCTTT.

This sequence joins TRBV2 and TRBJ2-1; the match to TRBD2 covers 10 bases. Germline CDR1 is SNHLY and CDR2 is FYNNEI. The CDR3 covers 17 residues. V was clipped by 2 bases and J by 0 bases; unmatched bases: 4. CDR3 protein: CASSENPSGSSYNEQFF. DNA of the CDR3: TGTGCCAGCAGTGAAAATCCTAGCGGGAGCTCCTACAATGAGCAGTTCTTC.

This clone turned up a few times. A much larger clone differs by one base, so this may be a read error. The rearrangement uses TRBV6-5 and TRBJ1-2; tentatively, D is TRBD1 (6 bases). Germline V gives CDR1 MNHEY, CDR2 SVGAGI. CDR3 length: 15 amino acids. The CDR3 sequence is CASSYSEDSLYGYPF. In nucleotides, the CDR3 is TGTGCCAGCAGTTACTCGGAGGACAGTCTCTATGGCTACCCCTTC.

This clone was detected a few times. V usage is TRBV12-5 and J usage is TRBJ2-7; the match to TRBD1 covers 8 bases. Germline V gene lookup returns CDR1 LGHNT and CDR2 FRNRAP. The CDR3 covers 16 residues. J gave up 3 bases and V 0 bases, and 7 bases lay outside the gene matches. The CDR3 DNA reads TGTGCTAGTGGTTTGGTGCTGGACAGGGAGTTCTACGAGCAGTACTTC. This gives the protein CASGLVLDREFYEQYF.

About this clone: One end of the junction does not line up with germline, which may come from a read error. The chain links TRBV7-9 to TRBJ2-7, with 9 bases identical to TRBD1. The CDR3 has 16 amino acids. Germline CDR1 reads SEHNR; CDR2 reads FQNEAQ (reference sequence). For the CDR3, the DNA is TGTTCCAGCAGCTCCTATCGACAGGGGGACTCCTACGAGCAGTACTTC. As protein: CSSSSYRQGDSYEQYF.

This chain links TRBV16 with TRBJ1-5, with D tentatively TRBD1 (5 bases). The CDR3 totals 14 residues. Trimming took off 0 bases at V and 6 bases at J, with 9 bases between the two ends. CDR1 is KGHSY, CDR2 FQNENV, per germline. The CDR3: CASSQSGGFQPQHF. CDR3 nucleotide sequence: TGTGCCAGCAGCCAATCTGGGGGGTTTCAGCCCCAGCATTTT.